One sample yielded the 17 T cell receptor beta chains listed below, sequenced in a study of response to subunit inactivated influenza vaccine. From the RT-PCR reads, TCRdb called clonotypes with MiXCR, one entry per CDR3 protein. The sample consists of 500,000 to 750,000 distinct CDR3 sequences, about 15% of them appearing once. This specimen was PBMCs from blood, taken 11 to 12 days after vaccination. Receptors were obtained from a man aged 50 or older who received an inactivated influenza vaccine.

The chain employs TRBV7-2 and TRBJ1-5; D ambiguous. Germline V lookup: CDR1 SGHTA, CDR2 FQGNSA. Trimming pared 5 bases from V and 2 bases from J, leaving 16 bases between. This CDR3 has 16 residues. CDR3 sequence: CASSPFVNSGNQPQHF. The DNA of the CDR3 is TGTGCCAGCAGCCCCTTCGTTAACTCGGGCAATCAGCCCCAGCATTTT.

This clonotype was seen at least ten times. J is TRBJ2-1 and V is TRBV7-2, with TRBD1 matching over 9 bases. The trim removed 0 bases at V and 9 bases at J, leaving 9 bases unmatched. This CDR3 comprises 16 residues. CDR1 and CDR2 from the germline V gene are SGHTA and FQGNSA. The CDR3 here is CASSLAPGQGNSEQFF. CDR3 coding DNA: TGTGCCAGCAGCTTAGCCCCGGGACAGGGTAATAGTGAGCAGTTCTTC. Looking up the rest from reference TRBV7-2 and TRBJ2-1 gives the full variable domain: GAGVSQSPSNKVTEKGKDVELRCDPISGHTALYWYRQSLGQGLEFLIYFQGNSAPDKSGLPSDRFSAERTGGSVSTLTIQRTQQEDSAVYLCASSLAPGQGNSEQFFGPGTRLTVL.

The chain recombines TRBV20-1 with TRBJ1-1, with 9 bases that match TRBD1. Per germline, CDR1 DFQATT and CDR2 SNEGSKA (reference sequence). The CDR3 runs 15 residues. V shed 3 bases and J 4 bases; nucleotides not matched to a gene: 9. The CDR3 DNA sequence: TGCAGTGCTAGGGGACAGGGTAATTCATTCACTGAAGCTTTCTTT. Its translation is CSARGQGNSFTEAFF.

The genes are TRBV20-1 and TRBJ2-5; no firm D call. The CDR3 runs to 12 residues. V dropped 3 bases and J dropped 5 bases, with 10 bases sitting between them. The germline CDR1 and CDR2 sequences are DFQATT and SNEGSKA (reference sequence). Here the CDR3 reads CSARVRLETQYF. The CDR3 nucleotides read TGCAGTGCTAGGGTGAGACTGGAGACCCAGTACTTC.

This rearrangement joins TRBV5-1 to TRBJ2-5, with 8 bases fitting TRBD1. The length of the CDR3 is 18 residues. The V and J ends lost 2 bases and 5 bases, in that order; junction bases with no gene match: 17. The V gene's germline CDR1 is SGHRS and CDR2 YFSETQ. The CDR3 nucleotides read TGCGCCAGCAGCTTCGGCCTAGGACAGGGCAGACGAAGGGAGACCCAGTACTTC. Translating it yields CASSFGLGQGRRRETQYF.

In this sample, this clonotype turned up a few times. The chain is built from TRBV18 and TRBJ1-3; D is uncertain. CDR3 length: 16 amino acids. The V gene lost 0 bases and the J gene lost 3 bases, with 12 bases spanning the gap. CDR1 and CDR2 from the germline V gene are KGHSH and LQKENI. This CDR3 reads CASSPPPARDGNTIYF. In nucleotides, the CDR3 is TGTGCCAGCTCACCACCCCCGGCCCGGGATGGAAACACCATATATTTT.

This clonotype was seen at least ten times. The chain links TRBV5-1 to TRBJ1-2, with D tentatively TRBD1 (5 bases). Trimming shortened V by 5 bases and J by 4 bases, and 9 bases separated the two germline ends. The CDR3 extends over 12 amino acids. Germline CDR1 is SGHRS and CDR2 is YFSETQ. The CDR3 DNA follows: TGCGCCAGCAGAGAAGACAGCTATGGCTACACCTTC. It codes for CASREDSYGYTF.

Only a few counts were recorded for this clonotype. V and J are TRBV20-1 and TRBJ1-4, with 7 positions matching TRBD1. V trimming: 5 bases; J trimming: 2 bases; junction bases outside the gene matches: 20. Germline CDR1 reads DFQATT; CDR2 reads SNEGSKA (reference sequence). The CDR3 totals 19 residues. CDR3 in DNA: TGCAGTGCTCTCGACCCAGGGACAGCCTACCCCGCGACTAATGAAAAACTGTTTTTT. Translation gives CSALDPGTAYPATNEKLFF.

The CDR3 DNA reads TGTGCCATCAGCGCTGGACAGGGTCCCGGGGAGCAGTACTTC. Translating gives CAISAGQGPGEQYF. The chain employs TRBV10-3 and TRBJ2-7; 8 nucleotides align to TRBD1. CDR1 and CDR2 from the germline V gene are ENHRY and SYGVKD. The CDR3 covers 14 residues. Trimming removed 6 bases from V and 7 bases from J; junction bases left unmatched: 11.

This clonotype was picked up a small number of times. The J gene is TRBJ2-7, the V gene TRBV12-3 or TRBV12-4; the D is unclear. CDR3 length: 13 residues. Between the trimmed V and J ends, which lost 5 bases and 3 bases, there was a span of 11 bases. The CDR3 is CASSGNLYYEQYF. CDR3 bases: TGTGCCAGCAGTGGTAACTTATACTACGAGCAGTACTTC.

This clonotype was picked up a small number of times. The CDR3 sequence is CASLKLSSEQYF. The CDR3 coding sequence is TGTGCCAGCCTGAAGCTAAGCAGCGAGCAGTACTTC. The chain employs TRBV2 and TRBJ2-7; D is unclear. The CDR3 has 12 residues. V lost 8 bases to trimming and J lost 6 bases, with 14 bases between them. The germline V gene encodes CDR1 SNHLY and CDR2 FYNNEI.

This clonotype was recorded many times. The chain recombines TRBV6-2 or TRBV6-3 with TRBJ2-7; 10 bases agree with TRBD1. The CDR3 extends over 19 amino acids. Unmatched junction bases numbered 15, after V lost 2 bases and J lost 2 bases. CDR1 MNHEY and CDR2 SVGEGT come from the germline V gene. CDR3 DNA sequence: TGTGCCAGCAGTTACACGATAAACCTGGACAGGGGGAAGGCCTACGAGCAGTACTTC. It yields the protein CASSYTINLDRGKAYEQYF.

There are a few counts of this clonotype. V usage is TRBV15 and J usage is TRBJ1-1; no firm D call. Germline V lookup: CDR1 LNHNV, CDR2 YYDKDF (reference sequence). The length of the CDR3 is 13 residues. Trimming removed 0 bases from V and 4 bases from J, with 6 bases in between. The CDR3 sequence: CATSRDKSTEAFF. The CDR3 region has the DNA TGTGCCACCAGCAGAGATAAGTCCACTGAAGCTTTCTTT. Based on the CDR3 plus reference TRBV15 and TRBJ1-1, the full variable domain is DAMVIQNPRYQVTQFGKPVTLSCSQTLNHNVMYWYQQKSSQAPKLLFHYYDKDFNNEADTPDNFQSRRPNTSFCFLDIRSPGLGDTAMYLCATSRDKSTEAFFGQGTRLTVV.

The chain links TRBV20-1 to TRBJ2-7; tentatively, D is TRBD1 (6 bases). The CDR3 has 15 amino acids. Germline values: CDR1 DFQATT, CDR2 SNEGSKA (reference sequence). With 0 bases removed from V and 5 bases from J, the gap between germline ends came to 17 bases. The CDR3 sequence is CSARDQHRALNEQYF. CDR3 sequence (DNA): TGCAGTGCTAGAGATCAGCACAGGGCGCTCAACGAGCAGTACTTC.

Ten or more counts support this clonotype. The chain has TRBV6-2 or TRBV6-3 and TRBJ2-5; TRBD1 matches 7 bases. The CDR3 has 13 residues. V lost 6 bases, J lost 4 bases, and 5 bases stayed unmatched. Germline CDR1 and CDR2: MNHEY and SVGEGT. The CDR3 is CASSRYRGETQYF. CDR3 DNA sequence: TGTGCCAGCAGCCGCTACAGGGGAGAGACCCAGTACTTC.

The CDR3 region is CASSLELGGGSTDTQYF. The CDR3 DNA sequence: TGCGCCAGCAGCTTGGAACTTGGCGGAGGGAGCACAGATACGCAGTATTTT. The chain has TRBV5-1 and TRBJ2-3; D possibly corresponds to TRBD2 (6 bases). The CDR3 covers 17 residues. V was pared by 0 bases and J by 0 bases, with 14 bases between. Germline V gives CDR1 SGHRS, CDR2 YFSETQ.

In this sample, this clonotype turned up a few times. The chain uses TRBV5-8 and TRBJ2-7, with D perhaps matching TRBD1 or TRBD2 (5 bases each). CDR1 and CDR2 (germline): SGHTS, YDEGEE. The CDR3 sequence is 14 residues long. V lost 1 base and J lost 3, with 11 bases in between. CDR3 region: CASSLPGTYYEQYF. The CDR3 bases are TGTGCCAGCAGCTTGCCCGGGACCTACTACGAGCAGTACTTC.